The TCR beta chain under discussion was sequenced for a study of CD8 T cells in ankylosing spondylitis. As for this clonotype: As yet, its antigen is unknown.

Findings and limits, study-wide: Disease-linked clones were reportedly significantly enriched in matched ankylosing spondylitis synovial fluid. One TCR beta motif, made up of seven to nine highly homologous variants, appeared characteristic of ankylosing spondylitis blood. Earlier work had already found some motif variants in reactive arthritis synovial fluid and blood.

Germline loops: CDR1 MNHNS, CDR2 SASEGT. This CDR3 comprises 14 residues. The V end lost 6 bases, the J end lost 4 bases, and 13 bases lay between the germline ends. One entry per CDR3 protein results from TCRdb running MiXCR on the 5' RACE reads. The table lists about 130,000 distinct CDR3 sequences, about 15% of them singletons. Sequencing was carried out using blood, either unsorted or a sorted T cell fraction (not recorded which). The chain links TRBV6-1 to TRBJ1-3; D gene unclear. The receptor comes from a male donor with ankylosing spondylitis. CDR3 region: CASRSRGGGNTIYF. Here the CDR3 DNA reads TGTGCCAGCAGGTCACGAGGCGGAGGAAACACCATATATTTT.